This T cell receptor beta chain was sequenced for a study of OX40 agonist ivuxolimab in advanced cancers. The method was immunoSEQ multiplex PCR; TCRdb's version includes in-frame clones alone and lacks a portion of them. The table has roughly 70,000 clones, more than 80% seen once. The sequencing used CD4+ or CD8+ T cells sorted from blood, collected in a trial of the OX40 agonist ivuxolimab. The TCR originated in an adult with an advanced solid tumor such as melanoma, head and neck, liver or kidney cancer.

CDR3: CASSHRKLSSYNEQFF. DNA of the CDR3: TGTGCCAGCAGCCACAGGAAGCTAAGCTCCTACAATGAGCAGTTCTTC. The chain links TRBV11-3 to TRBJ2-1, with D perhaps matching TRBD1 (5 bases). V was pared by 5 bases and J by 0 bases, with 14 bases between. The CDR3 is made up of 16 amino acids. CDR1 and CDR2 (germline): SGHNT, YENEEA.